This record looks at one TCR beta chain sequence and its context. These data come from a study of blood T cell repertoires in COVID-19. Across the whole study: Acute and convalescent COVID-19 samples came from the United States, Italy and Spain. From T cells, B-cell-depleted T cells, or PBMCs came the material, which was cDNA or gDNA.

Original analysis: Quantification of nucleated cells was approximated via reference gene primer amplification. This table comes from immunoSEQ multiplex PCR, and its TCRdb copy is limited to in-frame clones, with some not included. V and J calls and clone size are as listed in that table; D and trimming were resolved from the DNA. Of 120,000 to 150,000 clones in the sample, around 90% are singletons; the top ten hold 8% to 13%. The germline V and J ends were trimmed by 0 bases and 3 bases, with 23 bases remaining between them. Germline V CDR1 and CDR2: ENHRY, SYGVKD. The CDR3 loop spans 19 amino acids.

The chain combines TRBV10-3 with TRBJ1-2; TRBD1 is a possible D gene (6 bases). The sequencing input was peripheral blood. This TCR derives from an elderly woman with acute or convalescent COVID-19. The CDR3 is CAISESTGFGNIIYYGYTF. Written as DNA, the CDR3 is TGTGCCATCAGTGAGTCCACAGGGTTCGGAAATATAATATACTATGGCTACACCTTC.